This entry lists 2 T cell receptor beta chains sequenced from one sample in a study of T cells in Graves' hyperthyroidism and ophthalmopathy. The CDR3 regions of TCR beta were amplified from RNA transcripts. Carried out on the TCR CDR3, a first-round RT-PCR used the HTBI primer set. TCRdb redid the calling of the multiplex PCR reads with MiXCR, one entry per CDR3 protein. Among hundreds of thousands of distinct CDR3 sequences listed, roughly a third were seen once. Sequencing input: blood. These receptors originate from a woman aged 40 to 50 with Graves' hyperthyroidism.

This clonotype was picked up many times. This chain uses TRBV24-1 with TRBJ1-2; 12 bases line up with TRBD1. Per the germline V gene, CDR1 is KGHDR and CDR2 is SFDVKD. The CDR3 spans 15 residues. V shed 4 bases and J 8 bases; nucleotides not matched to a gene: 7. CDR3 amino acids: CATSDSGTGGVGYTF. CDR3 in DNA: TGTGCCACCAGTGACTCCGGGACAGGGGGCGTAGGCTACACCTTC.

This clonotype was counted a few times. V is TRBV6-5 and J is TRBJ1-1; D may be TRBD1 (6 bases). CDR3 length: 15 amino acids. Germline CDR1 is MNHEY and CDR2 is SVGAGI. V was trimmed by 7 bases and J by 1 base, leaving 16 bases between them. The CDR3 nucleotides read TGTGCCAGCAACTCCGGACAGACGGGGAACACTGAAGCTTTCTTT. It yields the protein CASNSGQTGNTEAFF.